The subject of this entry is one T cell receptor (beta chain). The antigen is unknown. These data are taken from a study of PD-1 blockade in classical Hodgkin lymphoma. About the research overall: Each patient was given nivolumab 3 mg/kg through a vein every 2 weeks. Study outcomes and limitations: Patients starting nivolumab less than 1 year after ASCT had lower diversity and were excluded from later analyses.

Here immunoSEQ multiplex PCR was the method, and the copy in TCRdb shows in-frame clones only, minus some. The data hold over 10,000 clones, with over 80% observed a single time. Relapse was seen in all patients after autologous stem cell transplantation, and brentuximab vedotin exposure was variable. Looked up from germline, CDR1 is MNHNS and CDR2 is SASEGT. The CDR3 is 15 amino acids. V shed 4 bases and J 4 bases; nucleotides not matched to a gene: 9. The V gene is TRBV6-1, the J gene TRBJ1-1; 7 nucleotides match TRBD1. Material: peripheral blood mononuclear cells (PBMCs), obtained at baseline. The clonotype originates from a human donor with classical Hodgkin lymphoma. The CDR3 sequence: CASSVLPTGVTEAFF. Here the CDR3 DNA reads TGTGCCAGCAGTGTTCTTCCAACAGGGGTCACTGAAGCTTTCTTT.